The sequence of this TCR beta chain was determined in a study of T cells after posttransplantation cyclophosphamide. Findings and caveats of the study: Donor-recipient repertoire similarity was low at 1-2 months, rising over year one. Tissue-infiltrating T cells from skin or gut overlapped little with blood T cells. Recipient CMV seropositivity and CMV reactivation strongly tracked TRB clonality.

Clones were read by immunoSEQ multiplex PCR, and TCRdb kept only the in-frame ones, dropping some. The sample presents approximately 31,000 clones, none singletons. V trimming: 1 base; J trimming: 2 bases; junction bases outside the gene matches: 6. CDR1 is SGHAT, CDR2 FQNNGV, per germline. The CDR3 loop spans 16 amino acids. In the case of this clone: The antigen remains undetermined.

Material: PBMCs. The sequence derives from a woman in her twenties or thirties in good health and a related stem cell transplant donor. This chain uses TRBV11-2 with TRBJ2-7; the match to TRBD1 covers 9 bases. DNA for the CDR3: TGTGCCAGCAGCTTAGGACACAGGGGGCTAACCTACGAGCAGTACTTC. Its protein is CASSLGHRGLTYEQYF.